This T cell receptor beta chain was sequenced in a study of T-cell memory formation after mild COVID-19. Study-level results: Pre-infection memory held some responding clones, suggesting pre-existing cross-reactive T cells responded. Nothing showed for sure that second-wave clones peaking on day 37 were SARS-CoV-2 specific.

As for this clonotype: The target antigen is unknown.

A 5'RACE reaction primed in the constant segment made cDNA libraries of TCR alpha and TCR beta, and these carried sample barcodes and UMIs. TCRdb re-analysed the 5' RACE reads in MiXCR, keeping a single row per CDR3 protein. The sample holds just over 350,000 distinct CDR3 sequences, approximately 15% seen once. The CDR3 spans 13 residues. The V end lost 6 bases, the J end lost 4 bases, and 10 bases lay between the germline ends. The receptor was derived from a man aged 18-30 years who had mild COVID-19 (a few samples of this study predate the infection). Cell type and time point are not known. The sequenced sample consisted of PBMCs or a T cell subset sorted from them (not recorded which). This chain uses TRBV12-3 or TRBV12-4 with TRBJ2-1; the D is unclear. Written as DNA, the CDR3 is TGTGCCAGCAGCCCGCCAAAGTACAATGAGCAGTTCTTC. Its translation is CASSPPKYNEQFF.